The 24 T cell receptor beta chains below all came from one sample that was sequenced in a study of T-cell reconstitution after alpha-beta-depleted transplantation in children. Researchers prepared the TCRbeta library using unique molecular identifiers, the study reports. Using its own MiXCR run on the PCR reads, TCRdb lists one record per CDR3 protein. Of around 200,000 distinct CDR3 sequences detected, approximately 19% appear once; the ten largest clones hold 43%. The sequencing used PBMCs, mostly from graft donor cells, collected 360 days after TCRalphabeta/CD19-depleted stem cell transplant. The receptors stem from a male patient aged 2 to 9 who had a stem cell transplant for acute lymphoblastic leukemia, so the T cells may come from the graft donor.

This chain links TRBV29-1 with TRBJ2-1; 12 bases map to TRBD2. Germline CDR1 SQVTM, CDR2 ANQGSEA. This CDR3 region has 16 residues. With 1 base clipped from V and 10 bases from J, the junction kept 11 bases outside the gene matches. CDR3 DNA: TGCAGCGTTGAAGGGACTAGCGGGACCCGGTCAATGGAGCAGTTCTTC. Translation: CSVEGTSGTRSMEQFF.

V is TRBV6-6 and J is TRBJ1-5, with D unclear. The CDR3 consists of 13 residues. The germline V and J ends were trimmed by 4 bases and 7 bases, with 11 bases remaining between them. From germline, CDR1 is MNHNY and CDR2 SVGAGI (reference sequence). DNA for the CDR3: TGTGCCAGCAGTTCAGCAACCGAACAGCCCCAGCATTTT. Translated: CASSSATEQPQHF.

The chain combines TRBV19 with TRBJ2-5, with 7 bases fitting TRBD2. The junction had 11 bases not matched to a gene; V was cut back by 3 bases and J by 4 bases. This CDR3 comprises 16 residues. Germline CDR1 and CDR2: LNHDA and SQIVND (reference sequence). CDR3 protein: CASSIVGGTPRETQYF. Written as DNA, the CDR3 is TGTGCCAGTAGTATTGTGGGGGGGACCCCCCGAGAGACCCAGTACTTC. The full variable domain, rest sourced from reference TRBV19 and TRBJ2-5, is DGGITQSPKYLFRKEGQNVTLSCEQNLNHDAMYWYRQDPGQGLRLIYYSQIVNDFQKGDIAEGYSVSREKKESFPLTVTSAQKNPTAFYLCASSIVGGTPRETQYFGPGTRLLVL.

The CDR3 loop reads CASSLLGLVGTDTQYF. For the CDR3, the DNA is TGTGCCAGCAGCCTCTTGGGACTAGTCGGCACAGATACGCAGTATTTT. This rearrangement joins TRBV7-2 to TRBJ2-3, with TRBD2 matching over 8 bases. Per germline, CDR1 SGHTA and CDR2 FQGNSA. V lost 5 bases to trimming and J lost 1 base; unmatched junction nucleotides: 8. The CDR3 is 16 residues long.

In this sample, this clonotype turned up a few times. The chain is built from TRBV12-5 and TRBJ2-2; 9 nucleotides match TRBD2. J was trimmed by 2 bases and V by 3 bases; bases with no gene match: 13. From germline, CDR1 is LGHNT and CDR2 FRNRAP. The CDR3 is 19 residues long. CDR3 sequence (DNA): TGTGCTAGTGGTTTTCACGTCCGAGGGGGACTAGCCAACACCGGGGAGCTGTTTTTT. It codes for CASGFHVRGGLANTGELFF. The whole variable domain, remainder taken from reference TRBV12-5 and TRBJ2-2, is DARVTQTPRHKVTEMGQEVTMRCQPILGHNTVFWYRQTMMQGLELLAYFRNRAPLDDSGMPKDRFSAEMPDATLATLKIQPSEPRDSAVYFCASGFHVRGGLANTGELFFGEGSRLTVL.

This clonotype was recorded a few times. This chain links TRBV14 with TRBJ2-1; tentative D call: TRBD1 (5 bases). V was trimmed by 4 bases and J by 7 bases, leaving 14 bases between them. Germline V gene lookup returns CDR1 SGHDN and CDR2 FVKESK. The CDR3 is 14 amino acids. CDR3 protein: CASSLTRVRNEQFF. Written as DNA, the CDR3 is TGTGCCAGCAGCCTAACCAGGGTTAGGAATGAGCAGTTCTTC.

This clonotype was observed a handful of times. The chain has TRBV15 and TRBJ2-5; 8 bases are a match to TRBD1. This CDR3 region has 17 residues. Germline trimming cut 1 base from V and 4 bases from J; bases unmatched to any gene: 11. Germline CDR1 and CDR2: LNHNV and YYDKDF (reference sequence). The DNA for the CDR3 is TGTGCCACCAGCAGAGCGGGCAGGGGGCGGGTCGGAGAGACCCAGTACTTC. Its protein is CATSRAGRGRVGETQYF.

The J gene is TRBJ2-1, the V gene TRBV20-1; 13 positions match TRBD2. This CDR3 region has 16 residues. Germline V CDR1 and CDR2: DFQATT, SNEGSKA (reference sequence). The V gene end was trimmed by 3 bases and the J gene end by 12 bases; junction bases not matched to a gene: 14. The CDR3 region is CSASGYGLAGAGAQFF. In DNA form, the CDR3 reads TGCAGTGCTAGCGGATATGGACTAGCGGGAGCTGGCGCGCAGTTCTTC.

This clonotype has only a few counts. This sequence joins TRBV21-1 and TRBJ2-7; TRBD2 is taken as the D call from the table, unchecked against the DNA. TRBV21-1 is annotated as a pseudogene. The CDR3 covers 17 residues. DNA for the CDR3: TGTGCCAGCAGCAAAGCGCATCCCGGAGACTGGCGCTACGAGCAGTACTTC. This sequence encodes CASSKAHPGDWRYEQYF.

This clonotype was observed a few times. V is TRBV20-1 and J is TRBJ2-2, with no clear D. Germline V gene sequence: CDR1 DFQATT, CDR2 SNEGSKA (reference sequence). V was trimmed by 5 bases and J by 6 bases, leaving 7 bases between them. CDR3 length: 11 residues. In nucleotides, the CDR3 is TGCAGTGCTCCCTCCCCCGGGGAGCTGTTTTTT. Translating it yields CSAPSPGELFF.

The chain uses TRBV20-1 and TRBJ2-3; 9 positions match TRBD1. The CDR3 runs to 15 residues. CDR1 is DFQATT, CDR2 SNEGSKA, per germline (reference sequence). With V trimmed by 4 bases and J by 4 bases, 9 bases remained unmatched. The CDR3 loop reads CSATPPGQGPDTQYF. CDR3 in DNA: TGCAGTGCTACCCCTCCCGGACAGGGGCCAGATACGCAGTATTTT.

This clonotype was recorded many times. The CDR3 sequence: CASRGSGANVLTF. The CDR3 DNA sequence: TGCGCCAGCAGGGGATCCGGGGCCAACGTCCTGACTTTC. The chain combines TRBV10-2 with TRBJ2-6; D is undetermined. Germline V gives CDR1 WSHSY, CDR2 SAAADI. V lost 6 bases to trimming and J lost 4 bases, with 7 bases between them. The CDR3 totals 13 residues.

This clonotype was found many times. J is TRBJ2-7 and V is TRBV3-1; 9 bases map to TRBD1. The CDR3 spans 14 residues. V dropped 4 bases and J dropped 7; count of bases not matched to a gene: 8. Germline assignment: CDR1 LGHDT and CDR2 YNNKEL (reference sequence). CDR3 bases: TGTGCCAGCAGCCGCGTGACAGGGGGGAGGGAGCAGTACTTC. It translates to CASSRVTGGREQYF.

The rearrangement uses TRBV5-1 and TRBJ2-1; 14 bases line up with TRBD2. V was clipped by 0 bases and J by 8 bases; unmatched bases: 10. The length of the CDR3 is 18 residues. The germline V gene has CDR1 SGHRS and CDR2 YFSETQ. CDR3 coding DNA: TGCGCCAGCAGCTTGGAACCGGGACTAGCGGGAGCTATCGATGAGCAGTTCTTC. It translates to CASSLEPGLAGAIDEQFF.

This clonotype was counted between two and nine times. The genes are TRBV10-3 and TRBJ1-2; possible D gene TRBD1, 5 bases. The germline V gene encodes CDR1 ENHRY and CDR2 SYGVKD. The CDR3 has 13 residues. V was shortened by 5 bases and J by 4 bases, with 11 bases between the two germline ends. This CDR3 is CAISKPGSYGYTF. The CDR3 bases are TGTGCCATCAGTAAACCAGGGTCCTATGGCTACACCTTC.

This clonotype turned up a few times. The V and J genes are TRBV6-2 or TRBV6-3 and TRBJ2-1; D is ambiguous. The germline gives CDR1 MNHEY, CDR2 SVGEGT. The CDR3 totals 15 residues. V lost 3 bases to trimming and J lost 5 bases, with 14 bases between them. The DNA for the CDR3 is TGTGCCAGCAGTTATATCGCGGAGATTCACAATGAGCAGTTCTTC. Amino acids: CASSYIAEIHNEQFF.

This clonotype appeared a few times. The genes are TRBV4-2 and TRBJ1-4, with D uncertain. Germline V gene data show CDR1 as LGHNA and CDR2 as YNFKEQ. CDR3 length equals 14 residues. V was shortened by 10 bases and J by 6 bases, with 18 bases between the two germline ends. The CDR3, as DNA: TGTGCCACCAGTAAAGACCGTAGAGATGAAAAACTGTTTTTT. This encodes CATSKDRRDEKLFF.

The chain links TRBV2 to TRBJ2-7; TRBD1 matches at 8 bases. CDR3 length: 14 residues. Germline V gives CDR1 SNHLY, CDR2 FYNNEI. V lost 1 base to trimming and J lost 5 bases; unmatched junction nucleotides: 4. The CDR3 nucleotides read TGTGCCAGCAGTGAAGGCCAGGGGGCGAACGAGCAGTACTTC. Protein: CASSEGQGANEQYF.

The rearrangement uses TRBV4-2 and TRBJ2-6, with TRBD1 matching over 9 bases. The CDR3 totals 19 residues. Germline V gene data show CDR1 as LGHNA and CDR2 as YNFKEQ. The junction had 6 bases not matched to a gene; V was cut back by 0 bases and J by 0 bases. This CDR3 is CASSQEGTGRASGANVLTF. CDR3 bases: TGTGCCAGCAGCCAAGAAGGGACAGGGAGAGCCTCTGGGGCCAACGTCCTGACTTTC.

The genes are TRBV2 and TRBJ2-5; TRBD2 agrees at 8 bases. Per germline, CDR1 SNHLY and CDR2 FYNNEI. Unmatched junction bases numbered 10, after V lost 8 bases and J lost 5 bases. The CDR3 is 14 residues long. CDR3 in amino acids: CASSRGGAWETQYF. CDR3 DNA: TGTGCCAGCTCCCGGGGGGGGGCCTGGGAGACCCAGTACTTC.

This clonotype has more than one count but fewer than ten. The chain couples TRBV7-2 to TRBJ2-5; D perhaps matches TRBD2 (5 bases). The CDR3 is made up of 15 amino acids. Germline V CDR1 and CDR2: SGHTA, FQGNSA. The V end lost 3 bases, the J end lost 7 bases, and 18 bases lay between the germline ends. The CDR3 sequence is CASSLDLLPSGTQYF. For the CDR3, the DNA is TGTGCCAGCAGCTTGGACTTGCTACCTTCTGGGACCCAGTACTTC.

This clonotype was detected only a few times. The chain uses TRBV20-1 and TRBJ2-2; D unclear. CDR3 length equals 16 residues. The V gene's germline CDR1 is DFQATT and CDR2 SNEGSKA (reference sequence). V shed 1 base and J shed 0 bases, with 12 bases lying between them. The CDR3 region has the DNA TGCAGTGCTAGAGTCCTGACGGTGACGAACACCGGGGAGCTGTTTTTT. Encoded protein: CSARVLTVTNTGELFF.

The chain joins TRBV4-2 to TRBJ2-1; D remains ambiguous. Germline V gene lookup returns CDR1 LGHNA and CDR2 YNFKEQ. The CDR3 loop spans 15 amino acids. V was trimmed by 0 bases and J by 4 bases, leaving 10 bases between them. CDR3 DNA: TGTGCCAGCAGCCAAGACGCATGGGTTTACAATGAGCAGTTCTTC. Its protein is CASSQDAWVYNEQFF.

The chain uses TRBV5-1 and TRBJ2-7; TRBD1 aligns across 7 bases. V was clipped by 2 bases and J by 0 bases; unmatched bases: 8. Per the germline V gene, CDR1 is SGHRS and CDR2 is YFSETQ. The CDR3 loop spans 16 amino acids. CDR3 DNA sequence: TGCGCCAGCAGCTTCAGACAGGGAGAAAGCTCCTACGAGCAGTACTTC. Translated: CASSFRQGESSYEQYF.